A single sample is the source of the 21 T cell receptor beta chains below, sequenced in a study of beta chain features in type 1 diabetes (dated by TCRdb to 2016 to 2018). Receptors were amplified or captured by the immunoSEQ multiplex PCR assay. The entire isolated RNA was reverse transcribed using the High Capacity cDNA Reverse Transcription Kit, and thus expressed TCRB transcripts were sequenced. This is the immuneACCESS table as TCRdb keeps it, with only in-frame sequences that have V and J called. A part of the clones is gone; compared with another copy, unresolved V genes explain less than half, and the rest is unexplained. Across this sample there are 350,000 to 450,000 clones, with around 16% seen only once. Approximately 0.019% of the sample belongs to the ten largest clones. Sequenced material: naive CD4+ T cells from blood. What the cell subset or site label conveys for this sample: true naive CD4+ T cells. These TCRs come from a woman in her late teens or twenties in good health.

This clone was found a few times. V usage is TRBV30 and J usage is TRBJ1-1; TRBD1 aligns across 9 bases. After removal of 6 bases from V and 10 bases from J, the junction contained 9 bases not matched to a gene. Germline V gene lookup returns CDR1 GTSNPN and CDR2 SVGIG (reference sequence). The CDR3 covers 12 residues. The chain's CDR3 is CACTPGTGRAFF. The CDR3 coding sequence is TGTGCCTGCACTCCCGGGACAGGGAGAGCTTTCTTT. Supplemented by reference TRBV30 and TRBJ1-1, the full variable domain reads SQTIHQWPATLVQPVGSPLSLECTVEGTSNPNLYWYRQAAGRGLQLLFYSVGIGQISSEVPQNLSASRPQDRQFILSSKKLLLSDSGFYLCACTPGTGRAFFGQGTRLTVV.

V usage is TRBV7-2 and J usage is TRBJ2-1; 10 nucleotides agree with TRBD2. Trimming took 5 bases from V and 0 from J; bases not matched to a gene: 4. This CDR3 contains 16 residues. Germline loops: CDR1 SGHTA, CDR2 FQGNSA. CDR3 sequence (DNA): TGTGCCAGCAGCCCCACTAGCGGGACCTCCTACAATGAGCAGTTCTTC. It translates to CASSPTSGTSYNEQFF.

The chain couples TRBV28 to TRBJ1-1; D is unresolved. V gave up 2 bases and J gave up 8 bases, with 12 bases separating them. The CDR3 consists of 13 residues. CDR1 MDHEN and CDR2 SYDVKM come from the germline V gene. CDR3 DNA sequence: TGTGCCAGCAGTTTAGAAGTCTACCTGGAAGCTTTCTTT. It specifies CASSLEVYLEAFF.

This chain joins TRBV28 and TRBJ2-5, with 10 bases matching TRBD1. Looked up from germline, CDR1 is MDHEN and CDR2 is SYDVKM. V was pared by 6 bases and J by 7 bases, with 8 bases of the junction left unmatched. The CDR3 spans 14 residues. The CDR3 here is CASRVGQGRATQYF. CDR3 DNA sequence: TGTGCCAGCAGAGTGGGACAGGGGAGGGCGACCCAGTACTTC.

This clone has just a few counts. The chain has TRBV25-1 and TRBJ1-4; D uncertain. The CDR3 is 15 residues long. V lost 4 bases and J 0 bases, leaving 9 bases between the germline ends. Germline lookup yields CDR1 MGHDK and CDR2 SYGVNS. CDR3 sequence (DNA): TGTGCCAGCAGTGCAGGCTTAGCAACTAATGAAAAACTGTTTTTT. Encoded protein: CASSAGLATNEKLFF.

This clone was detected only a few times. This chain connects TRBV29-1 to TRBJ2-2; D might be TRBD1 (6 bases). The CDR3 is made up of 14 amino acids. Germline V lookup: CDR1 SQVTM, CDR2 ANQGSEA. V lost 3 bases and J 7 bases, leaving 15 bases between the germline ends. The CDR3 nucleotides are TGCAGCGTTGAGAGTAGGGGGATCGGCGGGGAGCTGTTTTTT. Its protein is CSVESRGIGGELFF.

This clone turned up a few times. One junction end disagrees with the germline gene, perhaps due to a read error. The DNA for the CDR3 is TGTGCCACCAGTAGAGACAGGAACTATGGCTACACCTTC. It specifies CATSRDRNYGYTF. The chain joins TRBV15 to TRBJ1-2, with D maybe TRBD1 (6 bases). Germline lookup yields CDR1 LNHNV and CDR2 YYDKDF (reference sequence). The CDR3 extends over 13 amino acids.

On this clone: Within the sample, other DNA sequences also encode this same CDR3. The chain links TRBV29-1 to TRBJ1-1; maybe TRBD1 (5 bases). This CDR3 has 12 residues. The germline V gene has CDR1 SQVTM and CDR2 ANQGSEA. Trimming removed 3 bases from V and 0 bases from J, with 5 bases in between. The DNA of the CDR3 is TGCAGCGTTGAGACAGTGAACACTGAAGCTTTCTTT. It specifies CSVETVNTEAFF.

V is TRBV12-5 and J is TRBJ2-1, with 11 positions matching TRBD2. V dropped 1 base and J dropped 5; count of bases not matched to a gene: 16. Germline V gene data show CDR1 as LGHNT and CDR2 as FRNRAP. The CDR3 totals 20 residues. The CDR3: CASGLGPGTSGRGPDNEQFF. CDR3 sequence (DNA): TGTGCTAGTGGTTTGGGCCCGGGCACTAGCGGGAGAGGCCCGGACAATGAGCAGTTCTTC.

A note on this clone: Distinct nucleotide sequences in the sample also encode this CDR3. The chain joins TRBV7-9 to TRBJ2-5, with D unclear. Trimming pared 1 base from V and 1 base from J, leaving 4 bases between. The CDR3 consists of 13 residues. In germline, CDR1 is SEHNR, CDR2 FQNEAQ (reference sequence). The CDR3 reads CASSLGGQETQYF. CDR3 nucleotides: TGTGCCAGCAGCTTAGGCGGCCAAGAGACCCAGTACTTC.

This clone was detected a few times. This chain links TRBV5-1 with TRBJ2-5, with TRBD1 matching over 10 bases. With V trimmed by 4 bases and J by 1 base, 4 bases remained unmatched. CDR3 length: 15 residues. Germline values: CDR1 SGHRS, CDR2 YFSETQ. CDR3 loop: CASSHRTGGQETQYF. CDR3 coding DNA: TGCGCCAGCAGCCACCGGACAGGGGGCCAAGAGACCCAGTACTTC. The full variable domain, its missing parts supplied by reference TRBV5-1 and TRBJ2-5, is KAGVTQTPRYLIKTRGQQVTLSCSPISGHRSVSWYQQTPGQGLQFLFEYFSETQRNKGNFPGRFSGRQFSNSRSEMNVSTLELGDSALYLCASSHRTGGQETQYFGPGTRLLVL.

This chain connects TRBV14 to TRBJ2-5; 11 bases are shared with TRBD2. Trimming took 4 bases from V and 4 from J; bases not matched to a gene: 5. The germline gives CDR1 SGHDN, CDR2 FVKESK. This CDR3 comprises 15 residues. This CDR3 reads CASSRILAGVETQYF. The CDR3 bases are TGTGCCAGCAGCCGCATACTAGCGGGAGTAGAGACCCAGTACTTC.

The rearrangement uses TRBV6-5 and TRBJ1-1; D is ambiguous. CDR3 length: 15 residues. Germline V gives CDR1 MNHEY, CDR2 SVGAGI. V dropped 2 bases and J dropped 5 bases, with 15 bases sitting between them. CDR3 in DNA: TGTGCCAGCAGTTACCCGGGAGGTGGGCTAACTGAAGCTTTCTTT. It encodes CASSYPGGGLTEAFF.

The rearrangement links TRBV30 to TRBJ1-1; the D is unclear. With 8 bases removed from V and 9 bases from J, the gap between germline ends came to 19 bases. Per the germline V gene, CDR1 is GTSNPN and CDR2 is SVGIG (reference sequence). The CDR3 contains 12 residues. Here the CDR3 reads CATYNDDMQAFF. CDR3 coding DNA: TGTGCCACCTACAACGATGACATGCAAGCTTTCTTT.

This clone was seen a few times. The rearrangement joins TRBV5-6 to TRBJ2-1; D might be TRBD2 (5 bases). CDR1 is SGHDT and CDR2 is YYEEEE in the germline V gene. With 4 bases removed from V and 4 bases from J, the gap between germline ends came to 9 bases. This CDR3 contains 13 residues. DNA for the CDR3: TGTGCCAGCAGCCGGGGTGGTTACAATGAGCAGTTCTTC. Translating gives CASSRGGYNEQFF.

The chain couples TRBV5-1 to TRBJ1-2; 7 positions match TRBD1. V was clipped by 5 bases and J by 3 bases; unmatched bases: 10. Per the germline V gene, CDR1 is SGHRS and CDR2 is YFSETQ. The CDR3 totals 15 residues. Written as DNA, the CDR3 is TGCGCCAGCAGAAGTATGACAGGGCGAGACTATGGCTACACCTTC. Protein: CASRSMTGRDYGYTF.

The chain carries TRBV6-5 and TRBJ2-2, with 7 nucleotides matching TRBD1. J lost 5 bases, V lost 6 bases, and 9 bases had no gene match. Germline CDR1 reads MNHEY; CDR2 reads SVGAGI. The CDR3 runs to 15 residues. The CDR3: CASSQHRGGTGELFF. The CDR3 DNA reads as TGTGCCAGCAGCCAACACAGGGGTGGGACCGGGGAGCTGTTTTTT.

The chain has TRBV6-5 and TRBJ2-7, with D maybe TRBD2 (5 bases). The CDR3 contains 12 residues. The germline CDR1 and CDR2 sequences are MNHEY and SVGAGI. Trimming took 4 bases from V and 6 from J, leaving 10 bases between them. In DNA form, the CDR3 reads TGTGCCAGCAGTTGGACTCGCGGCGAGCAGTACTTC. Its protein is CASSWTRGEQYF.

There are a few counts of this clone. The chain has TRBV29-1 and TRBJ2-5; D may be TRBD1 (6 bases). The V gene lost 6 bases and the J gene lost 11 bases, with 16 bases spanning the gap. CDR3 size: 11 residues. Germline CDR1 SQVTM, CDR2 ANQGSEA. The CDR3 here is CSVAQGGEQYF. The CDR3 bases are TGCAGCGTCGCACAGGGTGGAGAGCAGTACTTC.

The chain recombines TRBV27 with TRBJ2-1; 9 bases fit TRBD2. The CDR3 runs to 14 residues. Germline V gives CDR1 MNHEY, CDR2 SMNVEV (reference sequence). The V gene end was trimmed by 6 bases and the J gene end by 4 bases; junction bases not matched to a gene: 4. As DNA, the CDR3 is TGTGCCAGCAGGCTAGCGGGATCGTACAATGAGCAGTTCTTC. Its translation is CASRLAGSYNEQFF.

The chain combines TRBV7-3 with TRBJ2-5; 7 bases match TRBD2. With 5 bases clipped from V and 2 bases from J, the junction kept 5 bases outside the gene matches. The CDR3 sequence is 14 residues long. The germline gives CDR1 SGHTA, CDR2 FQGTGA. CDR3 loop: CASSPAGLQETQYF. In nucleotides, the CDR3 is TGTGCCAGCAGCCCAGCGGGGCTACAAGAGACCCAGTACTTC. Full variable domain (remainder filled in from reference TRBV7-3 and TRBJ2-5): GAGVSQTPSNKVTEKGKYVELRCDPISGHTALYWYRQSLGQGPEFLIYFQGTGAADDSGLPNDRFFAVRPEGSVSTLKIQRTERGDSAVYLCASSPAGLQETQYFGPGTRLLVL.